This T cell receptor (beta chain) was captured in a study of T-cell reconstitution after alpha-beta-depleted transplantation in children. Between the trimmed V and J ends, which lost 8 bases and 6 bases, there was a span of 23 bases. Germline V CDR1 and CDR2: ENHRY, SYGVKD. There are 16 residues in the CDR3. The TCRbeta library was prepared with unique molecular identifiers. TCRdb independently ran MiXCR on the PCR reads; one entry per CDR3 protein. The sample shows more than 450,000 distinct CDR3 sequences, around 20% of them seen only once. Source: PBMCs from the stem cell graft donor, taken from the stem cell graft. This receptor was taken from a human donor who donated a stem cell graft to a child with acute lymphoblastic leukemia. This chain connects TRBV10-3 to TRBJ2-1, with a possible D match to TRBD2 (6 bases). The CDR3 protein is CAISRQEAGLSNEQFF. In DNA, the CDR3 is TGTGCCATCTCCCGCCAGGAGGCGGGACTCTCCAATGAGCAGTTCTTC.